The 5 T cell receptor beta chains below all came from one sample that was sequenced in a study of T-cell reconstitution after alpha-beta-depleted transplantation in children. This sample's TCRbeta library carried unique molecular identifier barcodes. TCRdb reprocessed the PCR reads with MiXCR, giving one entry per CDR3 protein. The data contain roughly 90,000 distinct CDR3 sequences, less than 15% of them singletons. Sample: PBMCs from the stem cell graft donor, taken from the stem cell graft. These receptors were obtained from a human donor who donated a stem cell graft to a child with inherited bone marrow failure.

This clonotype has at least ten counts. J is TRBJ2-5 and V is TRBV5-1, with 7 bases identical to TRBD2. The germline CDR1 and CDR2 sequences are SGHRS and YFSETQ. V lost 4 bases and J lost 5; bases outside the gene matches: 8. The CDR3 totals 14 residues. The CDR3 region has the DNA TGCGCCAGCAGCCTGGGGGGGACGGAGGAGACCCAGTACTTC. This encodes CASSLGGTEETQYF.

This clonotype was detected many times. The chain couples TRBV28 to TRBJ2-3; D unresolved. Trimming removed 5 bases from V and 2 bases from J, with 11 bases in between. CDR1 MDHEN and CDR2 SYDVKM come from the germline V gene. This CDR3 region has 14 residues. The CDR3 nucleotides read TGTGCCAGCAGTGCCAACCCCCTCACAGATACGCAGTATTTT. Amino acids: CASSANPLTDTQYF.

The chain couples TRBV20-1 to TRBJ2-3; D is possibly TRBD1 (5 bases). Trimming took 7 bases from V and 1 from J, leaving 24 bases between them. Germline V gene lookup returns CDR1 DFQATT and CDR2 SNEGSKA (reference sequence). The CDR3 loop spans 17 amino acids. CDR3: CSVSYRFGADRTDTQYF. The CDR3 coding sequence is TGCAGTGTCTCGTACAGGTTTGGGGCCGACCGCACAGATACGCAGTATTTT.

This clonotype was picked up many times. The CDR3 coding sequence is TGTGCCAGCAGCGGACAGGGCTCCTACGAGCAGTACTTC. It yields the protein CASSGQGSYEQYF. J is TRBJ2-7 and V is TRBV7-2; 8 bases fit TRBD1. This CDR3 region has 13 residues. With V trimmed by 5 bases and J by 0 bases, 0 bases remained unmatched. Germline V CDR1 and CDR2: SGHTA, FQGNSA.

This clonotype occurred many times. The chain is built from TRBV24-1 and TRBJ2-1; D possibly corresponds to TRBD2 (5 bases). V lost 2 bases to trimming and J lost 7 bases, with 14 bases between them. This CDR3 spans 15 amino acids. Germline CDR1 reads KGHDR; CDR2 reads SFDVKD. In DNA form, the CDR3 reads TGTGCCACCAGTGATTGGACTCACCTGGGGAATGAGCAGTTCTTC. It translates to CATSDWTHLGNEQFF.